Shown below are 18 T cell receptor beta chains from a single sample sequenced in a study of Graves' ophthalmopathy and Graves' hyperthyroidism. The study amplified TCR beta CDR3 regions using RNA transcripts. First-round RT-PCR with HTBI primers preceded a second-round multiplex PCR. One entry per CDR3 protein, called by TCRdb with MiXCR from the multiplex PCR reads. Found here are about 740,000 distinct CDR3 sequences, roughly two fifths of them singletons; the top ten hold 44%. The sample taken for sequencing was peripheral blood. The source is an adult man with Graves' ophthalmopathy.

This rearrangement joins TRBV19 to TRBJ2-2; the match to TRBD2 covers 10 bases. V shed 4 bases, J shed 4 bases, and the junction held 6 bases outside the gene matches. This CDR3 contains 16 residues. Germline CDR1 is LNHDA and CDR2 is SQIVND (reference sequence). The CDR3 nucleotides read TGTGCCAGTAGTACTTTAAGCGGGAGGGCCACCGGGGAGCTGTTTTTT. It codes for CASSTLSGRATGELFF.

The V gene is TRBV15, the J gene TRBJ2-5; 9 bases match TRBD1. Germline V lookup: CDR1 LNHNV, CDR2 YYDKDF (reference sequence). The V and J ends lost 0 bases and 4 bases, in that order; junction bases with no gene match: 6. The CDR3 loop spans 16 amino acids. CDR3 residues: CATSRDGTGGRETQYF. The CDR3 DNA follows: TGTGCCACCAGCAGAGATGGCACAGGGGGCCGAGAGACCCAGTACTTC.

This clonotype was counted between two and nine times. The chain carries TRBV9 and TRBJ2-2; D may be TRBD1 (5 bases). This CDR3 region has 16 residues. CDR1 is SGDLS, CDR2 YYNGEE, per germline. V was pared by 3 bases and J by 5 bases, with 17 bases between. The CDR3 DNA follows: TGTGCCAGCAGCGCTGTTGGTAGGGGCTTGACCGGGGAGCTGTTTTTT. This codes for CASSAVGRGLTGELFF.

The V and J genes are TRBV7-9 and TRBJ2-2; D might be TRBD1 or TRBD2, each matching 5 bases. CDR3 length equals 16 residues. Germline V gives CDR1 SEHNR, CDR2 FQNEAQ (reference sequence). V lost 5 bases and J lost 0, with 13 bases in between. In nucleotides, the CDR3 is TGTGCCAGCAGCCAGAGGGGCATCACGAACACCGGGGAGCTGTTTTTT. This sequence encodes CASSQRGITNTGELFF.

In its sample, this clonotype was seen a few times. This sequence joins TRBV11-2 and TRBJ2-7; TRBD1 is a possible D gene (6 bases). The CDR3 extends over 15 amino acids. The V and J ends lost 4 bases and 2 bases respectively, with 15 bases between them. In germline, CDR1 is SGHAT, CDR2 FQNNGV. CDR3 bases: TGTGCCAGCAGCTATCGGCAGGGGAATCCCTACGAGCAGTACTTC. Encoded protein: CASSYRQGNPYEQYF.

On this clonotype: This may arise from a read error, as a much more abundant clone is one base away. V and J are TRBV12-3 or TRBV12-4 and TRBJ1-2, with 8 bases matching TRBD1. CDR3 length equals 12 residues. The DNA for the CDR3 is TGTGCCAGCAGTGGGGAAACAGGGGGGAAAGCCTTC. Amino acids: CASSGETGGKAF.

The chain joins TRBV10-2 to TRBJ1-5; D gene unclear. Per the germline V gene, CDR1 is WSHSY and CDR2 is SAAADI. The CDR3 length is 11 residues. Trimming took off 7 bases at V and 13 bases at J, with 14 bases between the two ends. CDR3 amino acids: CASIPAPGQHF. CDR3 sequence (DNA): TGCGCCAGCATCCCCGCTCCGGGACAGCATTTT.

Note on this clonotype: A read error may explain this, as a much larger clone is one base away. CDR3 amino acids: CASSMSGGQGPTRCTF. CDR3 DNA: TGTGCCAGTAGTATGAGTGGTGGACAGGGGCCAACCCGCTGCACCTTC. The chain uses TRBV19 and TRBJ1-2; 9 nucleotides line up with TRBD1. J gave up 13 bases and V 3 bases, and 18 bases lay outside the gene matches. The V gene's germline CDR1 is LNHDA and CDR2 SQIVND (reference sequence). The CDR3 covers 16 residues.

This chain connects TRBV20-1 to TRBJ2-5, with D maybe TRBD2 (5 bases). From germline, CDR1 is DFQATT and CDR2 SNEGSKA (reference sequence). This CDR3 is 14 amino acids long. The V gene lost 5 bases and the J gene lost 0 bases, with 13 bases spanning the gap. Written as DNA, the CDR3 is TGCAGTGCTGGCAACCCGGGGTACCAAGAGACCCAGTACTTC. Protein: CSAGNPGYQETQYF.

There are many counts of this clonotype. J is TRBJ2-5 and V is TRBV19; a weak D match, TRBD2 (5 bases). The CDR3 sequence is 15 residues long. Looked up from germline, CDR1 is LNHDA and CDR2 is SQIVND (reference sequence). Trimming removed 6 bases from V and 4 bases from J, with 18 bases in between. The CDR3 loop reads CASSGAGISPETQYF. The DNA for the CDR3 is TGTGCCAGTAGCGGAGCCGGGATCTCTCCAGAGACCCAGTACTTC. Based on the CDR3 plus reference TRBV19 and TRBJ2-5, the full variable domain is DGGITQSPKYLFRKEGQNVTLSCEQNLNHDAMYWYRQDPGQGLRLIYYSQIVNDFQKGDIAEGYSVSREKKESFPLTVTSAQKNPTAFYLCASSGAGISPETQYFGPGTRLLVL.

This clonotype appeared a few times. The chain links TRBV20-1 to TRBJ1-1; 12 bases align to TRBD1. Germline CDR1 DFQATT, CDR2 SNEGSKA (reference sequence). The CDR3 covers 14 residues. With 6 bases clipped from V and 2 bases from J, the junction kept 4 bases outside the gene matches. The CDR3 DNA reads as TGCAGTGCGGGACAGGGGGCGGGTAACACTGAAGCTTTCTTT. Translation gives CSAGQGAGNTEAFF.

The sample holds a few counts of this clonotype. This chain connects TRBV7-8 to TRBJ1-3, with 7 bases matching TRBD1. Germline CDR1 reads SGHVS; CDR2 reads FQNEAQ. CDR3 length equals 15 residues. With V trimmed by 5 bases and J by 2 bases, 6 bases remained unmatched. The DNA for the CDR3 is TGTGCCAGCAGCGCTACAGGGGTAACTGGAAACACCATATATTTT. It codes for CASSATGVTGNTIYF.

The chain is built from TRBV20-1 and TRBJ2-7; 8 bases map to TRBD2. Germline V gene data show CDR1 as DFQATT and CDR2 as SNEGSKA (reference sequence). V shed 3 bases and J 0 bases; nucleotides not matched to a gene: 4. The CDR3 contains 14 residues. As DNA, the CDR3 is TGCAGTGCTAGTGCGGGGGGACACTCCTACGAGCAGTACTTC. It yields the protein CSASAGGHSYEQYF.

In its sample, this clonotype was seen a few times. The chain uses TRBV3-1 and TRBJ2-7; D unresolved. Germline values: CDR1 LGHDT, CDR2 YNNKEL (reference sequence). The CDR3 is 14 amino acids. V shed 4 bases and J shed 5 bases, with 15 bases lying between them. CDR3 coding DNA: TGTGCCAGCAGCCCCAGTCCAGGCATCCACGAGCAGTACTTC. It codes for CASSPSPGIHEQYF.

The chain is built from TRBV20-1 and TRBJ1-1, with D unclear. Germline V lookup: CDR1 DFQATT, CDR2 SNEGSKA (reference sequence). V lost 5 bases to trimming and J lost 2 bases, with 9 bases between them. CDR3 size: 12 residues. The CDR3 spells CSAQRVNTEAFF. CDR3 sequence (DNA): TGCAGTGCTCAAAGGGTTAACACTGAAGCTTTCTTT.

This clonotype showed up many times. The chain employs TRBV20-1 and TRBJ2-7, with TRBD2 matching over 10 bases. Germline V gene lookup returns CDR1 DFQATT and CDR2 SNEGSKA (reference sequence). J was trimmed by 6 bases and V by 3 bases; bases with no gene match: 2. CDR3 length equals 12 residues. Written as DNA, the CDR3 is TGCAGTGCTAGTATAGCGGGAGGCGAGCAGTACTTC. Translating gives CSASIAGGEQYF.

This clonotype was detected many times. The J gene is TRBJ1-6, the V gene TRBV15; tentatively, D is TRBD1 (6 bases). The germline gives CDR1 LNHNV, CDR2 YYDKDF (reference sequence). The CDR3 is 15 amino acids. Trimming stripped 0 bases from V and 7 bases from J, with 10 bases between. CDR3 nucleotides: TGTGCCACCAGCAGAGACGGGGGCTGGAATTCACCCCTCCACTTT. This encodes CATSRDGGWNSPLHF. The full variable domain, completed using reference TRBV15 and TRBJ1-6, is DAMVIQNPRYQVTQFGKPVTLSCSQTLNHNVMYWYQQKSSQAPKLLFHYYDKDFNNEADTPDNFQSRRPNTSFCFLDIRSPGLGDTAMYLCATSRDGGWNSPLHFGNGTRLTVT.

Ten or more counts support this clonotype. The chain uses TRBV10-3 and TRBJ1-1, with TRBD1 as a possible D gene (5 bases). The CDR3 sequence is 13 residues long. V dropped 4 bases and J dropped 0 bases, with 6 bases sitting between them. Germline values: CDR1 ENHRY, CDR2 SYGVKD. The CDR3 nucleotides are TGTGCCATCAGTGGGGGGATGAACACTGAAGCTTTCTTT. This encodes CAISGGMNTEAFF.